This TCR beta chain came from a study of spatial heterogeneity in lung cancer. Whole-study findings and limits: The number of expanded tumor alpha and beta chains correlated with mutation number.

CDR1 and CDR2 (germline): LGHNA, YNFKEQ. This CDR3 spans 12 amino acids. The V end lost 0 bases, the J end lost 5 bases, and 5 bases lay between the germline ends. MiXCR, applied by TCRdb to the 5' RACE reads, yields one record per CDR3 protein. Of some 23,000 distinct CDR3 sequences in the sample, around 6% were seen once. Ten or more counts support this clonotype. As yet, its antigen is unknown. Specified time point: sample taken at primary tumor resection. Unsorted tumor, nontumor lung tissue or cryopreserved PBMC supplied the whole RNA. Sequences were derived from lung tumor tissue, sampled at surgery. The receptor comes from a male donor with early-stage non-small cell lung cancer. The chain carries TRBV4-2 and TRBJ2-7, with no clear D. DNA of the CDR3: TGTGCCAGCAGCCAAGAAACGGACGAGCAGTACTTC. Encoded protein: CASSQETDEQYF.